Following are 9 T cell receptor beta chains from one sample sequenced in a study of type 1 regulatory T cells. TCRdb processed the reads anew with MiXCR; each CDR3 protein has one entry. The sample contains over 55,000 distinct CDR3 sequences, more than 45% of which appear only once. These TCRs are of unknown antigen specificity. Sequencing was carried out using cultured non-Tr1 T cells, either the whole culture or a sorted T cell fraction (not recorded which). The receptors were sampled from a human donor in good health.

This chain joins TRBV20-1 and TRBJ2-5, with D uncertain. The CDR3 is 14 residues long. The V end lost 6 bases, the J end lost 5 bases, and 19 bases lay between the germline ends. CDR1 and CDR2 from the germline V gene are DFQATT and SNEGSKA (reference sequence). CDR3 amino acids: CSAHSPIGGETQYF. The CDR3 DNA sequence: TGCAGTGCACACAGTCCCATCGGTGGTGAGACCCAGTACTTC.

The chain is built from TRBV29-1 and TRBJ2-1; 8 nucleotides agree with TRBD1. Germline V gene sequence: CDR1 SQVTM, CDR2 ANQGSEA. The CDR3 totals 15 residues. V lost 1 base, J lost 6 bases, and 8 bases stayed unmatched. The CDR3 DNA reads as TGCAGCGTTGAAGTATACAGGGGGACGATCAATGAGCAGTTCTTC. As protein: CSVEVYRGTINEQFF.

This chain joins TRBV7-9 and TRBJ1-6; unclear D gene. V was clipped by 5 bases and J by 10 bases, with 9 bases between them. This CDR3 contains 12 residues. Germline V gene lookup returns CDR1 SEHNR and CDR2 FQNEAQ (reference sequence). CDR3 sequence (DNA): TGTGCCAGCAGCCAAAAGGGCTCACCCCTCCACTTT. It codes for CASSQKGSPLHF.

This clonotype was observed a single time. The chain is built from TRBV20-1 and TRBJ2-1; TRBD2 matches at 10 bases. The CDR3 is 15 residues long. The junction had 8 bases not matched to a gene; V was cut back by 2 bases and J by 7 bases. Per the germline V gene, CDR1 is DFQATT and CDR2 is SNEGSKA (reference sequence). CDR3 sequence (DNA): TGCAGTGCTAGAACCGGGACTAGCGAACTAAATGAGCAGTTCTTC. This codes for CSARTGTSELNEQFF.

The V gene is TRBV5-1, the J gene TRBJ2-6; TRBD1 is a possible D gene (6 bases). This CDR3 contains 21 residues. The V gene lost 1 base and the J gene lost 3 bases, with 26 bases spanning the gap. Germline assignment: CDR1 SGHRS and CDR2 YFSETQ. The CDR3 nucleotides read TGCGCCAGCAGCTTGTATTTGGGGAACCGGTTAAAGGGGGATGGGGCCAACGTCCTGACTTTC. This translates into CASSLYLGNRLKGDGANVLTF. The whole variable domain, remainder taken from reference TRBV5-1 and TRBJ2-6, is KAGVTQTPRYLIKTRGQQVTLSCSPISGHRSVSWYQQTPGQGLQFLFEYFSETQRNKGNFPGRFSGRQFSNSRSEMNVSTLELGDSALYLCASSLYLGNRLKGDGANVLTFGAGSRLTVL.

V gene TRBV20-1 combines with J gene TRBJ1-1; D gene ambiguous. V was cut by 3 bases and J by 10 bases, with 18 bases left in between. The CDR3 has 13 amino acids. Germline lookup yields CDR1 DFQATT and CDR2 SNEGSKA (reference sequence). The CDR3 spells CSARGLGGGIAFF. The DNA for the CDR3 is TGCAGTGCTAGGGGATTAGGTGGAGGAATAGCTTTCTTT.

The V gene is TRBV9, the J gene TRBJ2-2; 10 bases line up with TRBD2. CDR3 length: 17 amino acids. V gave up 3 bases and J gave up 6 bases; unmatched junction bases: 11. Germline V CDR1 and CDR2: SGDLS, YYNGEE. This chain's CDR3 is CASSANRAGGLSGELFF. For the CDR3, the DNA is TGTGCCAGCAGCGCCAACCGAGCGGGGGGGCTTTCCGGGGAGCTGTTTTTT.

Here the CDR3 DNA reads TGTGCCAGCAGGCAACAGGGCTCCTATAATTCACCCCTCCACTTT. Residues: CASRQQGSYNSPLHF. The rearrangement joins TRBV6-2 or TRBV6-3 to TRBJ1-6; TRBD1 might be the D (6 bases). Trimming pared 6 bases from V and 0 bases from J, leaving 9 bases between. CDR1 is MNHEY, CDR2 SVGEGT, per germline. The CDR3 is 15 residues long.

The rearrangement links TRBV19 to TRBJ1-5; 8 bases are shared with TRBD1. V gave up 4 bases and J gave up 0 bases; unmatched junction bases: 5. CDR1 and CDR2 (germline): LNHDA, SQIVND (reference sequence). The CDR3 loop spans 16 amino acids. This chain's CDR3 is CASSTRTGHSNQPQHF. The DNA for the CDR3 is TGTGCCAGTAGTACCCGGACAGGGCATAGCAATCAGCCCCAGCATTTT. Full variable domain (outside the CDR3, taken from reference TRBV19 and TRBJ1-5): DGGITQSPKYLFRKEGQNVTLSCEQNLNHDAMYWYRQDPGQGLRLIYYSQIVNDFQKGDIAEGYSVSREKKESFPLTVTSAQKNPTAFYLCASSTRTGHSNQPQHFGDGTRLSIL.